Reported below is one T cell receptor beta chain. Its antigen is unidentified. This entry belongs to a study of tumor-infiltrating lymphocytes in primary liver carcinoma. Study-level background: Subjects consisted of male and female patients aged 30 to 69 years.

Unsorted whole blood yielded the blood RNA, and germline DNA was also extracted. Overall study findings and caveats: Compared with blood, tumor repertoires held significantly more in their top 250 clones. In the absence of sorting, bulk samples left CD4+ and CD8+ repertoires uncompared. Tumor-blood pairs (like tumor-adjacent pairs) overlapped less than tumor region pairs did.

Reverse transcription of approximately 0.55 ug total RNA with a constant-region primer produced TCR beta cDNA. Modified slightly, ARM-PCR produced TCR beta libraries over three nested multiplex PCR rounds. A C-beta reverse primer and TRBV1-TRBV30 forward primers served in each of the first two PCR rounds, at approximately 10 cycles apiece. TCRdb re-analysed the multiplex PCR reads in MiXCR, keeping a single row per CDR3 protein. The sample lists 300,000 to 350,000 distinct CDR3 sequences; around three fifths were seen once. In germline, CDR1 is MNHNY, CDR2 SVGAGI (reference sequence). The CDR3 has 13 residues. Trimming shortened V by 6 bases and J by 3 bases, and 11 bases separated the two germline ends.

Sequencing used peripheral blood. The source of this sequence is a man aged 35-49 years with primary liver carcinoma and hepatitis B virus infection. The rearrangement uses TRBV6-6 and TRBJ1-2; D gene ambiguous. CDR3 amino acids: CASREEPDYGYTF. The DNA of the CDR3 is TGTGCCAGCAGGGAGGAGCCAGACTATGGCTACACCTTC.